This entry lists 19 T cell receptor beta chains sequenced from one sample in a study of graft-versus-host responses after intestinal transplantation. The table came from immunoSEQ multiplex PCR; TCRdb's copy has only in-frame clones and leaves some out. The sample carries about 14,000 clones, approximately 96% recorded once. Sequencing used PBMCs, obtained 9 days after transplant. Receptors originate from a human patient who received an intestinal transplant, so some T cells may come from the graft donor.

The chain has TRBV27 and TRBJ1-2; no firm D call. The CDR3 runs 13 residues. Per germline, CDR1 MNHEY and CDR2 SMNVEV (reference sequence). V was trimmed by 5 bases and J by 4 bases, leaving 11 bases between them. This CDR3 reads CASSNGRLYGYTF. The CDR3 DNA sequence: TGTGCCAGCAGTAATGGACGGCTCTATGGCTACACCTTC.

V usage is TRBV5-1 and J usage is TRBJ1-2; tentative D call: TRBD1 (5 bases). CDR3 length: 16 residues. Germline V gene sequence: CDR1 SGHRS, CDR2 YFSETQ. Trimming pared 5 bases from V and 2 bases from J, leaving 19 bases between. CDR3 in amino acids: CASRPRTTEGNYGYTF. Written as DNA, the CDR3 is TGCGCCAGCAGGCCTAGGACAACGGAGGGGAACTATGGCTACACCTTC.

The rearrangement links TRBV28 to TRBJ2-7, with TRBD2 matching over 9 bases. The V gene's germline CDR1 is MDHEN and CDR2 SYDVKM. V trimming: 5 bases; J trimming: 3 bases; junction bases outside the gene matches: 17. The CDR3 consists of 18 residues. CDR3: CASSPPVAGGDYYYEQYF. CDR3 coding DNA: TGTGCCAGCAGTCCCCCGGTGGCGGGAGGGGACTACTACTACGAGCAGTACTTC.

The chain employs TRBV11-2 and TRBJ1-2; D possibly corresponds to TRBD1 (6 bases). This CDR3 contains 14 residues. Germline V CDR1 and CDR2: SGHAT, FQNNGV. Trimming stripped 6 bases from V and 5 bases from J, with 16 bases between. CDR3 in amino acids: CASRSTGIEYGYTF. Written as DNA, the CDR3 is TGTGCCAGCAGGAGTACAGGGATAGAATATGGCTACACCTTC. The full variable domain, with the rest looked up from reference TRBV11-2 and TRBJ1-2, is EAGVAQSPRYKIIEKRQSVAFWCNPISGHATLYWYQQILGQGPKLLIQFQNNGVVDDSQLPKDRFSAERLKGVDSTLKIQPAKLEDSAVYLCASRSTGIEYGYTFGSGTRLTVV.

This clone was counted once. The chain is built from TRBV19 and TRBJ1-3, with D perhaps matching TRBD1 (5 bases). The V end lost 1 base, the J end lost 4 bases, and 14 bases lay between the germline ends. Germline CDR1 LNHDA, CDR2 SQIVND (reference sequence). The CDR3 is 16 residues long. The CDR3 here is CASSIGWQGSGNTIYF. CDR3 in DNA: TGTGCCAGTAGTATAGGTTGGCAGGGTTCCGGAAACACCATATATTTT.

In DNA form, the CDR3 reads TGTGCCAGCACGGACGTAACCCTGGCCCACAATGAGCAGTTCTTC. Translation gives CASTDVTLAHNEQFF. The chain has TRBV11-2 and TRBJ2-1; D unresolved. The germline CDR1 and CDR2 sequences are SGHAT and FQNNGV. Trimming shortened V by 7 bases and J by 5 bases, and 18 bases separated the two germline ends. The CDR3 runs to 15 residues.

The chain carries TRBV7-3 and TRBJ2-1; 7 bases are a match to TRBD2. Trimming at V came to 5 bases and at J to 4 bases, leaving 8 bases not matched to a gene. The germline gives CDR1 SGHTA, CDR2 FQGTGA. The CDR3 sequence is 15 residues long. CDR3 sequence: CASSDSGSRYNEQFF. The CDR3 DNA sequence: TGTGCCAGCAGCGATAGCGGGTCCAGGTACAATGAGCAGTTCTTC.

This rearrangement joins TRBV5-1 to TRBJ1-4; maybe TRBD1 (6 bases). CDR3 length: 15 amino acids. Trimming took off 0 bases at V and 0 bases at J, with 6 bases between the two ends. Germline values: CDR1 SGHRS, CDR2 YFSETQ. The CDR3 reads CASSLGDTTNEKLFF. The CDR3, as DNA: TGCGCCAGCAGCTTGGGGGACACAACTAATGAAAAACTGTTTTTT.

The chain joins TRBV19 to TRBJ1-5; D may be TRBD1 (5 bases). From germline, CDR1 is LNHDA and CDR2 SQIVND (reference sequence). Trimming removed 5 bases at V and 4 bases at J, with 15 bases between. The CDR3 runs to 15 residues. CDR3 in DNA: TGTGCCAGTAGTCCCCCTCGGGGGGGTAATCAGCCCCAGCATTTT. It encodes CASSPPRGGNQPQHF.

This chain joins TRBV27 and TRBJ1-1; the D gene is possibly TRBD1 (6 bases). Trimming stripped 3 bases from V and 4 bases from J, with 12 bases between. The CDR3 contains 14 residues. Germline V CDR1 and CDR2: MNHEY, SMNVEV (reference sequence). The CDR3 bases are TGTGCCAGCAGTTTGTACGGGGGCGGCACTGAAGCTTTCTTT. Protein product: CASSLYGGGTEAFF.

The chain has TRBV19 and TRBJ2-2; the D gene is possibly TRBD2 (5 bases). Per the germline V gene, CDR1 is LNHDA and CDR2 is SQIVND (reference sequence). The CDR3 length is 15 residues. Trimming shortened V by 3 bases and J by 2 bases, and 10 bases separated the two germline ends. The CDR3 DNA sequence: TGTGCCAGTAGTATTGCGGGTTTTAACACCGGGGAGCTGTTTTTT. It codes for CASSIAGFNTGELFF.

J is TRBJ2-7 and V is TRBV29-1, with TRBD1 matching 7 bases. Germline CDR1 reads SQVTM; CDR2 reads ANQGSEA. The CDR3 length is 13 residues. The junction had 0 bases not matched to a gene; V was cut back by 1 base and J by 0 bases. CDR3 sequence: CSVEAGGSYEQYF. CDR3 bases: TGCAGCGTTGAAGCAGGGGGCTCCTACGAGCAGTACTTC.

This chain joins TRBV6-1 and TRBJ2-3; D may be TRBD1 (5 bases). The V end lost 2 bases, the J end lost 2 bases, and 11 bases lay between the germline ends. CDR1 MNHNS and CDR2 SASEGT come from the germline V gene. This CDR3 comprises 15 residues. The CDR3 here is CASSELGLDTDTQYF. CDR3 nucleotides: TGTGCCAGCAGTGAATTGGGGCTAGACACAGATACGCAGTATTTT.

The gene calls are TRBV30 and TRBJ2-1; D remains unclear. V was trimmed by 7 bases and J by 1 base, leaving 5 bases between them. CDR1 and CDR2 from the germline V gene are GTSNPN and SVGIG (reference sequence). This CDR3 has 11 amino acids. The CDR3 DNA reads TGTGCCTCCGATTCCTACAATGAGCAGTTCTTC. Encoded protein: CASDSYNEQFF.

The chain carries TRBV29-1 and TRBJ2-5; 12 bases line up with TRBD1. The CDR3 totals 13 residues. CDR1 and CDR2 (germline): SQVTM, ANQGSEA. V gave up 7 bases and J gave up 5 bases; unmatched junction bases: 5. As DNA, the CDR3 is TGCAGCGCGGGACAGGGGGCTTGGGAGACCCAGTACTTC. Protein: CSAGQGAWETQYF.

This rearrangement joins TRBV11-3 to TRBJ1-1; a weak D match, TRBD1 (5 bases). The V end lost 5 bases, the J end lost 8 bases, and 12 bases lay between the germline ends. This CDR3 contains 12 residues. Per the germline V gene, CDR1 is SGHNT and CDR2 is YENEEA. The CDR3 here is CASSQGGPEAFF. DNA of the CDR3: TGTGCCAGCAGCCAGGGAGGGCCCGAAGCTTTCTTT.

Here the CDR3 reads CASSLEQGPPLETQYF. CDR3 nucleotides: TGTGCCAGCAGCTTGGAACAGGGACCCCCGCTAGAGACCCAGTACTTC. The chain couples TRBV5-5 to TRBJ2-5, with a weak D call TRBD1 (6 bases). Per germline, CDR1 SGHKS and CDR2 YYEKEE (reference sequence). This CDR3 has 16 amino acids. Trimming shortened V by 0 bases and J by 4 bases, and 16 bases separated the two germline ends.

The chain carries TRBV5-1 and TRBJ1-1, with 7 bases that match TRBD1. The germline V gene encodes CDR1 SGHRS and CDR2 YFSETQ. Trimming at V came to 3 bases and at J to 4 bases, leaving 3 bases not matched to a gene. The CDR3 sequence is 13 residues long. The CDR3 DNA reads as TGCGCCAGCAGCTCGACAGGGATCACTGAAGCTTTCTTT. Translating it yields CASSSTGITEAFF.

The V call is TRBV1, the J call TRBJ2-7; TRBD2 was called by the table and not checked on the DNA. TRBV1 is flagged as a pseudogene. The CDR3 length is 16 residues. The CDR3 protein is CTYSAGTSGGGSEQYF. The CDR3 nucleotides read TGCACCTACTCGGCAGGGACTAGCGGGGGGGGCAGCGAGCAGTACTTC.